This TCR beta chain is from a study of blood T cell repertoires in COVID-19. Overall study: Material from acute and convalescent COVID-19 was sourced from the United States, Italy and Spain. Sources were T cells, B-cell-depleted T cells, or PBMCs; the material itself was cDNA or gDNA.

The CDR3 length is 15 residues. V dropped 0 bases and J dropped 5 bases, with 12 bases sitting between them. Per the germline V gene, CDR1 is SGHRS and CDR2 is YFSETQ. Per the original methods: From reference gene primer amplification, estimates of nucleated cell counts were derived. Sequencing used immunoSEQ multiplex PCR; TCRdb keeps in-frame clones, though not all of them. V, J and clone size are taken as reported in that table, and D and trimming were inferred from the DNA itself. The table shows 150,000 or so clones, with roughly 88% occurring only once. The chain couples TRBV5-1 to TRBJ2-1, with D perhaps TRBD1 (5 bases). The sequencing input was peripheral blood. The source of this sequence is an older woman with acute or convalescent COVID-19. The CDR3 loop is CASSLDIARDNEQFF. The CDR3 DNA reads TGCGCCAGCAGCTTGGATATCGCCAGGGACAATGAGCAGTTCTTC.